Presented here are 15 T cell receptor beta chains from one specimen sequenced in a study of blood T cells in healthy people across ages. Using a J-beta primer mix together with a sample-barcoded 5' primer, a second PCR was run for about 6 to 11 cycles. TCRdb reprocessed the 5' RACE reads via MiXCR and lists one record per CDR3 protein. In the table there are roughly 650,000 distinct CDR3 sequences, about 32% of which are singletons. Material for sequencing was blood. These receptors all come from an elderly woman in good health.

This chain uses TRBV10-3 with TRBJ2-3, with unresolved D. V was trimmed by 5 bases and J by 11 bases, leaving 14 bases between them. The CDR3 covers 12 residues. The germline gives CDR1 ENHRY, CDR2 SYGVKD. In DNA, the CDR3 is TGTGCCATCAGTAATGGACGCCGCCAGCAGTATTTT. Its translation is CAISNGRRQQYF.

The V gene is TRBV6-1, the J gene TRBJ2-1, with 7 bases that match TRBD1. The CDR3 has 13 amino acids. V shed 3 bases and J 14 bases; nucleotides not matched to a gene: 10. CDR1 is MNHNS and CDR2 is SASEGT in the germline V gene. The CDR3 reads CASSELSRDSKFF. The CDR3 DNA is TGTGCCAGCAGTGAGCTTTCCCGGGACAGTAAGTTCTTC.

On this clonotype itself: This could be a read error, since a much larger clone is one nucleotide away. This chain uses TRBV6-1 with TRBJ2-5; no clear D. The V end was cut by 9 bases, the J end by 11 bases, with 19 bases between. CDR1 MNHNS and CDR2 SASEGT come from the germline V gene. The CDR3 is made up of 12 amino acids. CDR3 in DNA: TGTGCCAGTTCCGAGATTACGAATGAGCAGTACTTC. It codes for CASSEITNEQYF.

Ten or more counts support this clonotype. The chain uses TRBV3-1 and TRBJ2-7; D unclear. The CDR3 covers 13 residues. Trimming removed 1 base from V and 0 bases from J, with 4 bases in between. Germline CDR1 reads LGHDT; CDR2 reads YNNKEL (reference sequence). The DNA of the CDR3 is TGTGCCAGCAGCCAAGTGGACTCCTACGAGCAGTACTTC. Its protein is CASSQVDSYEQYF.

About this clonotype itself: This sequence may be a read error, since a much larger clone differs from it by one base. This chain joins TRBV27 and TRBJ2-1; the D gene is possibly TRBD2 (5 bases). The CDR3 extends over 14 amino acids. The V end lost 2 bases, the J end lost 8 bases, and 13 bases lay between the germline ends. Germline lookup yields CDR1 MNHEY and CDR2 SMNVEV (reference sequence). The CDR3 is CASSLGLAWDEQFF. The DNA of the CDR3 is TGTGCCAGCAGTTTAGGCCTAGCCTGGGATGAGCAGTTCTTC.

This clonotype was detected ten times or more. CDR3 amino acids: CASWGSDSTDTQYF. The CDR3 DNA sequence: TGTGCCAGCTGGGGTAGCGATAGCACAGATACGCAGTATTTT. The V gene is TRBV3-1, the J gene TRBJ2-3, with D maybe TRBD2 (5 bases). V lost 8 bases and J lost 0, with 12 bases in between. Per the germline V gene, CDR1 is LGHDT and CDR2 is YNNKEL (reference sequence). This CDR3 is built from 14 residues.

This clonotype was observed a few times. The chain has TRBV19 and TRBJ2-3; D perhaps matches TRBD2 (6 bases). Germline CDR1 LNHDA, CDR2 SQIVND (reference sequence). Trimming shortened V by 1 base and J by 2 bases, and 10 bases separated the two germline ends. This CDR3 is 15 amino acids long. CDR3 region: CASSIGGGITDTQYF. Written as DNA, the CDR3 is TGTGCCAGTAGTATAGGCGGCGGGATCACAGATACGCAGTATTTT.

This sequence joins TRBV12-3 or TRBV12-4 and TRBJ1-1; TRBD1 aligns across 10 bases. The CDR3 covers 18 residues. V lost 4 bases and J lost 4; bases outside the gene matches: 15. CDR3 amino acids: CASSSPRGTGVFSTEAFF. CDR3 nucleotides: TGTGCCAGCAGTTCCCCCCGGGGGACAGGGGTTTTCTCCACTGAAGCTTTCTTT.

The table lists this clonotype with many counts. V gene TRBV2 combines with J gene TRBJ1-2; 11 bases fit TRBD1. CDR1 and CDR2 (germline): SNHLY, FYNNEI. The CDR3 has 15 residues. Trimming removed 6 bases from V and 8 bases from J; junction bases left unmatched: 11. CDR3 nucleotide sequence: TGTGCCAGCAGAATGCCCGGACAGGGGGCACGAGGCTACACCTTC. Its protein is CASRMPGQGARGYTF. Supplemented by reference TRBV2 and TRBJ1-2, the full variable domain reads EPEVTQTPSHQVTQMGQEVILRCVPISNHLYFYWYRQILGQKVEFLVSFYNNEISEKSEIFDDQFSVERPDGSNFTLKIRSTKLEDSAMYFCASRMPGQGARGYTFGSGTRLTVV.

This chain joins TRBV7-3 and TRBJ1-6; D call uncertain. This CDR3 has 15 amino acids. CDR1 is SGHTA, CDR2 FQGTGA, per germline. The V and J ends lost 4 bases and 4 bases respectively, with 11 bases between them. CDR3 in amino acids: CASSSEGTYNSPLHF. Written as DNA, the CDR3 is TGTGCCAGCAGCTCGGAAGGCACTTATAATTCACCCCTCCACTTT.

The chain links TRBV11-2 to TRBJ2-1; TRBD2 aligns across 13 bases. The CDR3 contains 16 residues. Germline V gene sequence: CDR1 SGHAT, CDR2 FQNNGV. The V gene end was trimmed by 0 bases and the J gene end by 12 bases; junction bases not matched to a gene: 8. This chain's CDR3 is CASSLDLGTSGIPQFF. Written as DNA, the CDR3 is TGTGCCAGCAGCTTAGACCTCGGGACTAGCGGGATCCCGCAGTTCTTC.

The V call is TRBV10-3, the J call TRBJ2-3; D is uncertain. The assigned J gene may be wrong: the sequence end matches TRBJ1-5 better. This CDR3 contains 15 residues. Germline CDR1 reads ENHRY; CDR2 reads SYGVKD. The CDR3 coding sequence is TGTGCCACCCGGACTAGCGGAGGCGACACAGATACGCAGCATTTT. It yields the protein CATRTSGGDTDTQHF.

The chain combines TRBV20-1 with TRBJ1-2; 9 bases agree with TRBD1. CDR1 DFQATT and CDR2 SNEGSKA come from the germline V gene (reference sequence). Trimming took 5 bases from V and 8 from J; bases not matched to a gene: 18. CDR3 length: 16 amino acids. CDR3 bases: TGCAGTGCTGCCGTACTCCGGGGACAGGGTGCCCAAGGCTACACCTTC. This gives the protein CSAAVLRGQGAQGYTF.

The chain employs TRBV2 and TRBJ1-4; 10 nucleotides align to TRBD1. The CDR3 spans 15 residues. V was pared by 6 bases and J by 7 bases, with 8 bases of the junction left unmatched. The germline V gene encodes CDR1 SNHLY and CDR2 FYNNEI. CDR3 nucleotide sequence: TGTGCCAGCAGCACGCAGACAGGGGGCTTTGAAAAACTGTTTTTT. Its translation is CASSTQTGGFEKLFF. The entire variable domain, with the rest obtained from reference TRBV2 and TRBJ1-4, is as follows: EPEVTQTPSHQVTQMGQEVILRCVPISNHLYFYWYRQILGQKVEFLVSFYNNEISEKSEIFDDQFSVERPDGSNFTLKIRSTKLEDSAMYFCASSTQTGGFEKLFFGSGTQLSVL.

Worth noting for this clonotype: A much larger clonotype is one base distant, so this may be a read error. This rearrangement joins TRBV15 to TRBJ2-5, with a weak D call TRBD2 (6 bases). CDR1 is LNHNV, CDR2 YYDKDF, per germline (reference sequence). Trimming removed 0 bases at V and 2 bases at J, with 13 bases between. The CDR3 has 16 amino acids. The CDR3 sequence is CATSRERTKGQETQYF. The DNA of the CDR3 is TGTGCCACCAGCAGAGAGCGGACTAAGGGGCAAGAGACCCAGTACTTC. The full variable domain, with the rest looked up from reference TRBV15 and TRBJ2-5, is DAMVIQNPRYQVTQFGKPVTLSCSQTLNHNVMYWYQQKSSQAPKLLFHYYDKDFNNEADTPDNFQSRRPNTSFCFLDIRSPGLGDTAMYLCATSRERTKGQETQYFGPGTRLLVL.